The T cell receptor (beta chain) under discussion was sequenced for a study of shared clonotypes between healthy human individuals. About the research overall: Every donor yielded three CD4 naive, three CD4 memory, two CD8 naive and one CD8 memory plate.

The CDR3 spans 14 residues. With 5 bases removed from V and 1 base from J, the gap between germline ends came to 11 bases. Per germline, CDR1 SGHTA and CDR2 FQGNSA. Genomic DNA belonging to each subset was distributed in equal measure over several immunoSEQ plates. The authors loaded approximately 220 ng DNA, some 32,000 T cell genomes, into sorted-subset replicate PCRs. The method was immunoSEQ multiplex PCR; TCRdb's version includes in-frame clones alone and lacks a portion of them. The sample consists of over a million clones, approximately 97% of them appearing once. This TCR was sampled from a man younger than 40 in good health. This chain links TRBV7-2 with TRBJ1-1; D may be TRBD1 (6 bases). Input material: naive CD4+ T cells sorted from blood. Described subset: CD45RA+ positively selected. CDR3 DNA sequence: TGTGCCAGCAGCCATGGGGGCTCGAACACTGAAGCTTTCTTT. It yields the protein CASSHGGSNTEAFF.